This is a list of T cell receptor beta chains from one sample in a study of blood T cell repertoires in COVID-19. Clones were sequenced by immunoSEQ multiplex PCR, and TCRdb holds only the in-frame ones, with some missing. The repertoire holds 85,000 to 110,000 clones, with about 90% as singletons. The sequenced sample consisted of peripheral blood. These receptors were collected from a human donor in a cohort sampled during active COVID-19. Each CDR3 is given with its conserved first and last residue. The D gene is left open where the match is weak. The listing skips clone size in some rows; elsewhere it reads once, few, many or a size class.

CDR3 DNA,CDR3 protein,D gene,V gene,clone size,J gene
TGTGCCAGCAGCCGTCTAGCGGGAGCAAGTCAAGAGACCCAGTACTTC,CASSRLAGASQETQYF,TRBD2,TRBV5-8,-,TRBJ2-5
TGTGCCAGCAGTACCCCCCCCTGGGCGCAAGAGACCCAGTACTTC,CASSTPPWAQETQYF,-,TRBV28,-,TRBJ2-5
TGTGCCAGCAGCTTAGGATTTGGACAGGGAATTAGCACAGATACGCAGTATTTT,CASSLGFGQGISTDTQYF,TRBD1,TRBV11-3,once,TRBJ2-3
TGCAGCGAGACTAGCGGGACCAATGAGCAGTTCTTC,CSETSGTNEQFF,TRBD2,TRBV29-1,-,TRBJ2-1
TGTGCCACCAGCGTCGACAGGGACACTGAAGCTTTCTTT,CATSVDRDTEAFF,TRBD1,TRBV15,-,TRBJ1-1
TGTGCCAGTAAACCCCAGGGTTTGGGGAACTATGGCTACACCTTC,CASKPQGLGNYGYTF,-,TRBV19,-,TRBJ1-2
TGTGCCAGCAGCTTAAGGGCGGTTTCAGGGGAGAATGAGCAGTTCTTC,CASSLRAVSGENEQFF,-,TRBV7-6,-,TRBJ2-1
TGTGCCAGCAGTACCGACGGGATGAACACTGAAGCTTTCTTT,CASSTDGMNTEAFF,-,TRBV2,-,TRBJ1-1
TGTGCCAGCCAGCGGGAGAAAGGCCTACAGCAGTTCTTC,CASQREKGLQQFF,TRBD2,TRBV2,-,TRBJ2-1
TGCGCCAGCTCGACAGGCGGACTCTACAATGAGCAGTTCTTC,CASSTGGLYNEQFF,-,TRBV10-1,once,TRBJ2-1
TGTGCCAGCTCACCACCGACAGCCATACTCACAGATACGCAGTATTTT,CASSPPTAILTDTQYF,-,TRBV18,-,TRBJ2-3
TGTGCCAGCTCACCTCAGGTCTCTACCATGAACACTGAAGCTTTCTTT,CASSPQVSTMNTEAFF,-,TRBV18,-,TRBJ1-1
TGTGCCAGCAGTTTAAGGGGACTAGCGGGAGCTTACGAGCAGTACTTC,CASSLRGLAGAYEQYF,TRBD2,TRBV28,-,TRBJ2-7
TGTGCCAGTAGTGTCGACAGGGCCACCACCTACGAGCAGTACTTC,CASSVDRATTYEQYF,TRBD1,TRBV19,-,TRBJ2-7
TGCAGCGTTGAAAGCCCCAGGGTCCATGGCTACACCTTC,CSVESPRVHGYTF,-,TRBV29-1,-,TRBJ1-2
TGTGCCAGCTCACCAACTAGCGGGAACACCGGGGAGCTGTTTTTT,CASSPTSGNTGELFF,TRBD2,TRBV18,-,TRBJ2-2
TGCGCCAGCAGCATAAGGACAGGGGGGACCTATGAGCAGTTCTTC,CASSIRTGGTYEQFF,TRBD1,TRBV5-1,-,TRBJ2-1
TGTGCCAGCAGCGTAGCGGGAGTCTACAATGAGCAGTTCTTC,CASSVAGVYNEQFF,-,TRBV9,-,TRBJ2-1
TGTGCCAGCAGTTACCGTGCTAGCGGGAGCCACGAGCAGTACTTC,CASSYRASGSHEQYF,TRBD2,TRBV6-6,-,TRBJ2-7
TGCAGCGTTAAAAGGATCGGGGAGGGGACCTACAATGAGCAGTTCTTC,CSVKRIGEGTYNEQFF,TRBD2,TRBV29-1,-,TRBJ2-1
TGTGCCAGCAGGGACAGTGTGTTCTATGGCTACACCTTC,CASRDSVFYGYTF,-,TRBV2,few,TRBJ1-2
TGTGCCAGCACTTCTACCACAGGGGAATCAGAAGCTTTCTTT,CASTSTTGESEAFF,TRBD1,TRBV6-5,few,TRBJ1-1
TGTGCCAGCAGGGGACAGGGCGGCGAGCAGTACTTC,CASRGQGGEQYF,TRBD1,TRBV28,-,TRBJ2-7
TGCGCCAGCAGCCAAGTGACAGGGGGCGGCGAGCAGTACTTC,CASSQVTGGGEQYF,TRBD1,TRBV4-1,-,TRBJ2-7
TGTGCCATCAGTGGGGGTATACAGGGTCCATCAGATACGCAGTATTTT,CAISGGIQGPSDTQYF,-,TRBV10-3,-,TRBJ2-3
TGTGCCAGTAGTATGGGACAGTTCTATAATTCACCCCTCCACTTT,CASSMGQFYNSPLHF,TRBD1,TRBV19,-,TRBJ1-6
TGTGCCAGTAGTATCGCTGGGGCCTTTGAAGCTTTCTTT,CASSIAGAFEAFF,-,TRBV19,-,TRBJ1-1
TGTGCCAGCACCCTACAACTGGAGAACACCATATATTTT,CASTLQLENTIYF,-,TRBV2,few,TRBJ1-3
TGCGCCAGCACCCAGATTCTAGCGGGGGGCAGCACAGATACGCAGTATTTT,CASTQILAGGSTDTQYF,TRBD2,TRBV5-1,-,TRBJ2-3
TGTGCCAGCAGTTTACTGCAGGGCACCGGGGAGCTGTTTTTT,CASSLLQGTGELFF,-,TRBV28,-,TRBJ2-2
TGTGCCAGCTCACCAGTACAGGACACTGAAGCTTTCTTT,CASSPVQDTEAFF,-,TRBV18,-,TRBJ1-1
TGTGCCAGCAGCCTCCCGGGCCGGGAAGGCATCCACGAGCAGTACTTC,CASSLPGREGIHEQYF,-,TRBV28,-,TRBJ2-7
TGTGCCAGCACCCGGGGACAGGGGGCGCCTGGCTACACCTTC,CASTRGQGAPGYTF,TRBD1,TRBV5-6,-,TRBJ1-2
TGTGCCAGCAGTTTTGTGAACCAAACTCGCGAGCAGTACTTC,CASSFVNQTREQYF,-,TRBV27,-,TRBJ2-7
TGTGCCAGCAGTTACCAACAAGCGGGCATTGAAGCTTTCTTT,CASSYQQAGIEAFF,-,TRBV6-5,-,TRBJ1-1
TGTGCCATCAGGGACCGCGACAGGGGGCCCACCTCGAACACCGGGGAGCTGTTTTTT,CAIRDRDRGPTSNTGELFF,TRBD1,TRBV10-3,once,TRBJ2-2
TGCAGCGTTGGTACAGGGGAGTATAATGAAAAACTGTTTTTT,CSVGTGEYNEKLFF,TRBD1,TRBV29-1,-,TRBJ1-4
TGTGCCAGCAGTTTTCTTACAGGGGGAGAGCAGTACTTC,CASSFLTGGEQYF,TRBD1,TRBV6-2/TRBV6-3,-,TRBJ2-7
TGTGCCAGCTCACCAGACAGTCGCCTAGCCAAAAACATTCAGTACTTC,CASSPDSRLAKNIQYF,-,TRBV18,-,TRBJ2-4
TGTGCCAGCAGCAATAGCGGGAGGCAGTACTTC,CASSNSGRQYF,TRBD2,TRBV14,few,TRBJ2-7
TGTGCCAGCAGCTTAAAACACGGGGATTCACCCCTCCACTTT,CASSLKHGDSPLHF,-,TRBV11-2,few,TRBJ1-6
TGTGCCAGCAGCTTAATTCCAGGGTCATCTTCACCCCTCCACTTT,CASSLIPGSSSPLHF,-,TRBV7-8,once,TRBJ1-6
TGTGCCAGCAGCTTCAGGGTAGGAGTAATGGGAGGGAACACTGAAGCTTTCTTT,CASSFRVGVMGGNTEAFF,-,TRBV13,-,TRBJ1-1
TGTGCCAGCAGCTTTCAGGTGGGACAGGGTTACAATGAGCAGTTCTTC,CASSFQVGQGYNEQFF,-,TRBV12-1,-,TRBJ2-1
TGTGCCATCAACTCGGGACAGTTAGGAATACACATTCAGTACTTC,CAINSGQLGIHIQYF,TRBD1,TRBV19,-,TRBJ2-4
TGCAGCGTTAGGGGCCTTAGCACAGATACGCAGTATTTT,CSVRGLSTDTQYF,-,TRBV29-1,-,TRBJ2-3
TGTGCCAGCACCGACAGGGGGTTGGAGACCCAGTACTTC,CASTDRGLETQYF,TRBD1,TRBV28,-,TRBJ2-5
TGTGCCAGCAGTTTCGGGGGGAATGAGCAGTTCTTC,CASSFGGNEQFF,TRBD2,TRBV2,-,TRBJ2-1
TGTGCCAGCACCCCATCCGGGACAGGGTTCCACGAGCAGTACTTC,CASTPSGTGFHEQYF,TRBD1,TRBV7-9,few,TRBJ2-7